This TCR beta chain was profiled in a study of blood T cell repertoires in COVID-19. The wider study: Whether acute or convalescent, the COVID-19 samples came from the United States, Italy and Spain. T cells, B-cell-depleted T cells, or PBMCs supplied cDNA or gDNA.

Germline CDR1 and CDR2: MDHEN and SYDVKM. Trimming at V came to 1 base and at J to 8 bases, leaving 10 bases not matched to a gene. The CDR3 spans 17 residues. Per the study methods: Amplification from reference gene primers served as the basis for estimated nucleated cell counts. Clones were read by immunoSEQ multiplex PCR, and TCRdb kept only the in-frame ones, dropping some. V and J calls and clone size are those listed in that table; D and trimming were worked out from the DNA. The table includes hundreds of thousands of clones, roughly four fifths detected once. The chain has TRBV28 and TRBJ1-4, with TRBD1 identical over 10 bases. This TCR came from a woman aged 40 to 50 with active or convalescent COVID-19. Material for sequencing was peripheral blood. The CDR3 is CASSLLGSGTGAEKLFF. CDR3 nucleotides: TGTGCCAGCAGTTTATTGGGGAGCGGGACAGGGGCCGAAAAACTGTTTTTT. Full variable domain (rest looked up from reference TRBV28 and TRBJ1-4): DVKVTQSSRYLVKRTGEKVFLECVQDMDHENMFWYRQDPGLGLRLIYFSYDVKMKEKGDIPEGYSVSREKKERFSLILESASTNQTSMYLCASSLLGSGTGAEKLFFGSGTQLSVL.